This note documents a single TCR beta chain sequence. This clonotype came up many times. Its antigen is not yet known. Base qualities are not at hand, and no much larger clone is one base apart. The data were taken from a study of early T cells in non-severe SARS-CoV-2 infection (dated by TCRdb to the early 2020s). Context from the whole study: TCR sequencing used bulk RNA from unsorted whole blood, so alpha and beta chains could not be paired. Points the paper makes about the study in general: VDJdb matching was skewed toward anti-spike CD8 responses and likely underestimated virus-specific expansions by missing private and CD4 specificities.

The library came from 5' RACE. TCRdb lists the instrument as NextSeq 500. The TCR library protocol attached unique molecular identifiers to individual cDNA molecules to correct for sequencing error and PCR bias. Sequencing covered both TCR alpha and beta chains, and within each sample the abundances of alpha and beta sequences were tightly co-correlated. The authors processed their data as follows. V gene, J gene and CDR3 annotation of TCR sequences was performed with Decombinator V4. TCRs were defined as expanded if a significant change between any two time points was detected under a Poisson model with p below 0.0001. Abundances of TCRs were expressed as counts per million after normalisation to the total number of TCRs sequenced in each sample. MAIT TCRs were defined by TRAV1-2 paired with TRAJ12, TRAJ20 or TRAJ33, and iNKT TCRs by TRAV10 paired with TRAJ18. VDJdb, accessed 1 November 2021, was searched for CMV, EBV and SARS-CoV-2 annotated TCRs, excluding TCRs annotated for multiple antigens. In-frame beta chains were kept once TCRdb had trimmed the public reads at Q25 with fastp and called clones with MiXCR. Every distinct CDR3 protein forms one entry, paired with its most common genes and DNA. What appears here as the V and J calls and clone size reflects TCRdb's work, not the paper's. The table for this sample lists tens of thousands of distinct CDR3 sequences; about an eighth of them were counted only once. Of the sample, about 2.5% is held by the ten largest clones.

From V the trimming removes 1 base and from J it removes 3 bases, while the gene matches leave 13 bases of the junction unaccounted for. The CDR3 starts with the cysteine, ends with the phenylalanine, and has 18 residues. Only CDR3 DNA remains: 54 bases, in frame from the first base. CDR1 and CDR2 are read off the germline V gene (reference sequence) as SEHNR and FQNEAQ. This was a case-control study nested in a cohort of healthcare workers in London, UK, who had nasopharyngeal swab PCR tests and blood samples taken every week. Between 23 and 31 March 2020, the week of the UK lockdown, healthcare workers were enrolled and then followed up weekly for as long as 16 weeks.

Recombination connected TRBV7-9 to TRBJ2-3; 7 bases in between match TRBD1. The specimen was whole blood, collected at baseline. This clonotype was obtained from an adult who was a healthcare worker with PCR-confirmed SARS-CoV-2 infection or an uninfected control (not recorded which). The nucleotide sequence reads TGTGCCAGCAGCTTAGTTCTCCGGGACAGCCACTATACAGATACGCAGTATTTT. Its protein product is CASSLVLRDSHYTDTQYF. Reference TRBV7-9 and TRBJ2-3 genes cover what lies past the CDR3, so the full variable domain is DTGVSQNPRHKITKRGQNVTFRCDPISEHNRLYWYRQTLGQGPEFLTYFQNEAQLEKSRLLSDRFSAERPKGSFSTLEIQRTEQGDSAMYLCASSLVLRDSHYTDTQYFGPGTRLTVL.